The 24 T cell receptor beta chains below were found in one sample sequenced in a study of control samples from healthy donors and cancer patients. Measured with immunoSEQ multiplex PCR; TCRdb has only the in-frame clones, and not every one. This table has about 120,000 clones, about 94% appearing once. The specimen sequenced was blood. The origin of the receptors is a young man in good health.

This chain joins TRBV10-3 and TRBJ1-3; D gene unclear. V shed 0 bases and J shed 0 bases, with 9 bases lying between them. The CDR3 has 16 amino acids. In germline, CDR1 is ENHRY, CDR2 SYGVKD. CDR3 amino acids: CAISESTFSSGNTIYF. CDR3 sequence (DNA): TGTGCCATCAGTGAGTCGACTTTTTCCTCTGGAAACACCATATATTTT.

The chain uses TRBV9 and TRBJ2-1; no firm D call. V gave up 3 bases and J gave up 7 bases, with 2 bases separating them. There are 10 residues in the CDR3. Looked up from germline, CDR1 is SGDLS and CDR2 is YYNGEE. The CDR3 is CASSENEQFF. In DNA, the CDR3 is TGTGCCAGCAGCGAAAATGAGCAGTTCTTC.

CDR3 region: CASSRRGGPYNEQFF. The CDR3 DNA reads TGTGCCAGCAGTCGACGGGGCGGCCCATACAATGAGCAGTTCTTC. The V and J genes are TRBV6-2 or TRBV6-3 and TRBJ2-1; either TRBD1 or TRBD2 may supply D (5 bases each). Germline V gene sequence: CDR1 MNHEY, CDR2 SVGEGT. The germline V and J ends were trimmed by 5 bases and 4 bases, with 15 bases remaining between them. The length of the CDR3 is 15 residues.

The rearrangement uses TRBV5-1 and TRBJ2-7, with TRBD2 identical over 8 bases. The length of the CDR3 is 14 residues. CDR1 SGHRS and CDR2 YFSETQ come from the germline V gene. V was clipped by 1 base and J by 3 bases; unmatched bases: 3. The CDR3 region is CASSLSSGGYEQYF. The DNA of the CDR3 is TGCGCCAGCAGCTTGAGCAGCGGGGGCTACGAGCAGTACTTC.

This clone has a single count. V is TRBV7-2 and J is TRBJ1-3; 8 bases line up with TRBD1. The trim removed 5 bases at V and 4 bases at J, leaving 4 bases unmatched. CDR1 and CDR2 from the germline V gene are SGHTA and FQGNSA. This CDR3 is 14 amino acids long. The CDR3 bases are TGTGCCAGCAGCCCGGACAGGGTGGGAAACACCATATATTTT. It encodes CASSPDRVGNTIYF.

The genes are TRBV4-2 and TRBJ1-4; 7 nucleotides match TRBD1. This CDR3 has 17 residues. The V gene's germline CDR1 is LGHNA and CDR2 YNFKEQ. Trimming removed 4 bases from V and 6 bases from J; junction bases left unmatched: 14. CDR3: CASSRAGQATLYEKLFF. The CDR3 coding sequence is TGTGCCAGCAGCCGAGCTGGACAGGCTACCTTGTATGAAAAACTGTTTTTT.

The genes are TRBV6-6 and TRBJ1-1; D unclear. V was pared by 2 bases and J by 0 bases, with 10 bases between. CDR1 is MNHNY and CDR2 is SVGAGI in the germline V gene (reference sequence). CDR3 length: 15 residues. The CDR3 DNA sequence: TGTGCCAGCAGTTACGTGGGCAGCATGAACACTGAAGCTTTCTTT. Residues: CASSYVGSMNTEAFF.

V and J are TRBV4-1 and TRBJ1-1, with D possibly TRBD1 on 5 matching bases. V lost 0 bases and J 4 bases, leaving 9 bases between the germline ends. The CDR3 consists of 14 residues. Germline values: CDR1 MGHRA, CDR2 YSYEKL. The CDR3 sequence: CASSQDGGFTEAFF. In DNA, the CDR3 is TGCGCCAGCAGCCAAGATGGGGGTTTCACTGAAGCTTTCTTT.

The CDR3 DNA sequence: TGTGCCAGCAGTTTCTCGGGGAGCTCCTACAATGAGCAGTTCTTC. Protein: CASSFSGSSYNEQFF. The rearrangement uses TRBV6-9 and TRBJ2-1, with a possible D match to TRBD2 (5 bases). Deletions cut 4 bases from V and 0 bases from J, with 10 bases between. This CDR3 has 15 residues. The germline CDR1 and CDR2 sequences are MNHGY and SVAAGI.

The chain recombines TRBV5-4 with TRBJ2-2, with 8 bases that match TRBD2. The germline V gene has CDR1 SGHNT and CDR2 YYREEE (reference sequence). The V gene end was trimmed by 5 bases and the J gene end by 4 bases; junction bases not matched to a gene: 10. The CDR3 has 16 amino acids. CDR3: CASSDPGLGATGELFF. CDR3 DNA sequence: TGTGCCAGCAGTGACCCGGGACTAGGTGCCACCGGGGAGCTGTTTTTT.

The rearrangement joins TRBV5-1 to TRBJ1-1; D not resolved. Germline CDR1 is SGHRS and CDR2 is YFSETQ. The CDR3 runs 13 residues. Trimming cost V 4 bases and J 4 bases, with 11 bases left between them. CDR3 in amino acids: CASSLSRSTEAFF. CDR3 bases: TGCGCCAGCAGCCTCTCAAGGAGCACTGAAGCTTTCTTT.

CDR3 amino acids: CASSRNGHGNTIYF. In DNA, the CDR3 is TGCGCCAGCAGCAGAAACGGGCATGGAAACACCATATATTTT. The chain links TRBV10-2 to TRBJ1-3; D is uncertain. The germline V gene encodes CDR1 WSHSY and CDR2 SAAADI. V dropped 6 bases and J dropped 3 bases, with 12 bases sitting between them. This CDR3 has 14 residues.

Turning to this clone: An end of the junction differs from the germline gene, which may be a read error. The V call is TRBV5-1, the J call TRBJ1-1; no firm D call. CDR3 length: 10 amino acids. Germline V gene sequence: CDR1 SGHRS, CDR2 YFSETQ. The CDR3 sequence: CASTLTEAFF. The CDR3 DNA reads TGCGCCAGCACCTTGACTGAAGCTTTCTTT. Looking up the rest from reference TRBV5-1 and TRBJ1-1 gives the full variable domain: KAGVTQTPRYLIKTRGQQVTLSCSPISGHRSVSWYQQTPGQGLQFLFEYFSETQRNKGNFPGRFSGRQFSNSRSEMNVSTLELGDSALYLCASTLTEAFFGQGTRLTVV.

The V call is TRBV10-2, the J call TRBJ2-3; 15 nucleotides align to TRBD2. This CDR3 region has 17 residues. V shed 7 bases and J 5 bases; nucleotides not matched to a gene: 10. Per the germline V gene, CDR1 is WSHSY and CDR2 is SAAADI. CDR3 sequence reads: CASMRTSGGARLDTQYF. As DNA, the CDR3 is TGCGCCAGCATGAGGACTAGCGGGGGGGCCAGGCTAGATACGCAGTATTTT.

The CDR3, as DNA: TGTGCCAGCAGCTTGGGACTGTCAACAGATACGCAGTATTTT. Translation gives CASSLGLSTDTQYF. This chain joins TRBV5-5 and TRBJ2-3; no reliable D call. This CDR3 has 14 amino acids. V lost 0 bases, J lost 3 bases, and 8 bases lay in between. Germline V CDR1 and CDR2: SGHKS, YYEKEE (reference sequence).

The rearrangement links TRBV6-6 to TRBJ1-1; TRBD1 matches at 8 bases. The trim removed 6 bases at V and 1 base at J, leaving 22 bases unmatched. The CDR3 spans 20 residues. Germline V lookup: CDR1 MNHNY, CDR2 SVGAGI (reference sequence). Here the CDR3 reads CASSRSILLTGGFSNTEAFF. The CDR3 DNA follows: TGTGCCAGCAGCCGTTCGATCCTCCTCACAGGGGGGTTTTCGAACACTGAAGCTTTCTTT.

The chain uses TRBV5-4 and TRBJ2-3; unclear D gene. The germline gives CDR1 SGHNT, CDR2 YYREEE (reference sequence). With 3 bases removed from V and 2 bases from J, the gap between germline ends came to 10 bases. This CDR3 comprises 14 residues. CDR3 coding DNA: TGTGCCAGCAGCTCGAAGGCTAACACAGATACGCAGTATTTT. This sequence encodes CASSSKANTDTQYF.

This clone was observed a single time. This chain uses TRBV10-1 with TRBJ1-1; D remains ambiguous. The CDR3 consists of 13 residues. CDR1 is WNHNN, CDR2 SYGVQD, per germline (reference sequence). V lost 2 bases, J lost 4 bases, and 8 bases lay in between. In nucleotides, the CDR3 is TGCGCCAGCAGTGAGCCCGGGAGCACTGAAGCTTTCTTT. Residues: CASSEPGSTEAFF.

V and J are TRBV28 and TRBJ2-3, with 9 bases fitting TRBD1. V was clipped by 7 bases and J by 3 bases; unmatched bases: 11. Per the germline V gene, CDR1 is MDHEN and CDR2 is SYDVKM. CDR3 length equals 16 residues. CDR3 in amino acids: CASTSLGTGRTDTQYF. DNA for the CDR3: TGTGCCAGCACCTCACTAGGGACAGGGAGAACAGATACGCAGTATTTT. The variable domain in full, completed from reference TRBV28 and TRBJ2-3, reads DVKVTQSSRYLVKRTGEKVFLECVQDMDHENMFWYRQDPGLGLRLIYFSYDVKMKEKGDIPEGYSVSREKKERFSLILESASTNQTSMYLCASTSLGTGRTDTQYFGPGTRLTVL.

There are a few counts of this clone. The V call is TRBV29-1, the J call TRBJ2-5, with TRBD2 matching 8 bases. This CDR3 is built from 17 residues. Looked up from germline, CDR1 is SQVTM and CDR2 is ANQGSEA. V dropped 0 bases and J dropped 2; count of bases not matched to a gene: 11. The CDR3 DNA is TGCAGCGTTGAAGAAGGGCATAGCGGGGTGATGCAAGAGACCCAGTACTTC. Amino acids: CSVEEGHSGVMQETQYF.

CDR3 sequence reads: CASSYSIAGLDGYTF. The CDR3 nucleotides read TGTGCCAGCAGTTACTCGATAGCAGGGTTGGATGGCTACACCTTC. The V gene is TRBV6-5, the J gene TRBJ1-2; D may be TRBD1 (5 bases). Trimming cost V 0 bases and J 6 bases, with 14 bases left between them. CDR1 and CDR2 (germline): MNHEY, SVGAGI. This CDR3 has 15 amino acids.

This clone was counted once. This rearrangement joins TRBV11-3 to TRBJ2-2, with D perhaps matching TRBD1 or TRBD2 (5 bases each). The CDR3 totals 13 residues. The V gene's germline CDR1 is SGHNT and CDR2 YENEEA. V gave up 9 bases and J gave up 6 bases, with 14 bases separating them. CDR3 DNA: TGTGCCAGTAGGGACCCGGGCCCCGGGGAGCTGTTTTTT. Its translation is CASRDPGPGELFF.

The gene calls are TRBV7-8 and TRBJ1-3, with D uncertain. Germline V gene sequence: CDR1 SGHVS, CDR2 FQNEAQ. V was shortened by 3 bases and J by 3 bases, with 9 bases between the two germline ends. There are 14 residues in the CDR3. CDR3 DNA sequence: TGTGCCAGCAGCTTTGGTACAATTGGAAACACCATATATTTT. Translated, it gives CASSFGTIGNTIYF.

The gene calls are TRBV27 and TRBJ2-7; 8 bases are a match to TRBD2. This CDR3 is built from 16 residues. V lost 5 bases and J lost 2; bases outside the gene matches: 11. Germline CDR1 and CDR2: MNHEY and SMNVEV (reference sequence). The CDR3 sequence: CASSQNPTSVPYEQYF. DNA for the CDR3: TGTGCCAGCAGTCAGAACCCGACTAGCGTACCCTACGAGCAGTACTTC.